This T cell receptor (beta chain) was sequenced in a study of radiotherapy plus CTLA-4 blockade in lung cancer. Germline V gives CDR1 KGHSH, CDR2 LQKENI. This CDR3 comprises 16 residues. V was clipped by 0 bases and J by 1 base, with 10 bases between them. Measured with immunoSEQ multiplex PCR; TCRdb has only the in-frame clones, and not every one. The table has around 32,000 clones, 75% to 90% seen once. Sequenced here: peripheral blood, sampled from a patient treated with radiotherapy plus ipilimumab. The receptor comes from a human donor with non-small cell lung cancer that progressed on radiotherapy plus ipilimumab. The J gene is TRBJ1-5, the V gene TRBV18, with D maybe TRBD1 (5 bases). CDR3 coding DNA: TGTGCCAGCTCACCACCAGACAGCCGGAGCAATCAGCCCCAGCATTTT. It specifies CASSPPDSRSNQPQHF.